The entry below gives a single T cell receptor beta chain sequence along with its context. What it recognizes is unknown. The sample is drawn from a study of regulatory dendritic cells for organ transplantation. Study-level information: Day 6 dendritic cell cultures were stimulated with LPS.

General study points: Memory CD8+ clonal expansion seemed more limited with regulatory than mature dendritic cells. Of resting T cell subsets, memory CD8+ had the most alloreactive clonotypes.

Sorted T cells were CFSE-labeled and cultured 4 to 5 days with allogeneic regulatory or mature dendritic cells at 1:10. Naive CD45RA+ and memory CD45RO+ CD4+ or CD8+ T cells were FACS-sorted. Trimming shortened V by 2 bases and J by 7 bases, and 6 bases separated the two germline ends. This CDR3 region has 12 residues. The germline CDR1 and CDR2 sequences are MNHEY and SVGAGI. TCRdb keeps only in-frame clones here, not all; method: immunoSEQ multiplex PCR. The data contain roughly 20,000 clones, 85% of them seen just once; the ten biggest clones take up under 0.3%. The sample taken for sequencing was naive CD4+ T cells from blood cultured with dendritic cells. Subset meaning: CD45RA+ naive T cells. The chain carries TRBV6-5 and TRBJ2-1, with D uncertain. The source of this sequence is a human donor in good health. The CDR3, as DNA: TGTGCCAGCAGTTACGTAGGGAATGAGCAGTTCTTC. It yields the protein CASSYVGNEQFF.